The 23 T cell receptor beta chains below were found in one sample sequenced in a study of T-cell reconstitution after alpha-beta-depleted transplantation in children. For TCRbeta, the library was prepared with unique molecular identifiers. TCRdb recomputed calls from the PCR reads with MiXCR, one row per CDR3 protein. Here the sample spans 65,000 to 70,000 distinct CDR3 sequences, roughly 4.4% being singletons. The sequences come from PBMCs, mostly from graft donor cells, collected 180 days after TCRalphabeta/CD19-depleted stem cell transplant. The source is a boy under two years old who had a stem cell transplant for acute myeloid leukemia, so the T cells may come from the graft donor.

This clonotype has a count of ten or more. The chain is built from TRBV12-3 or TRBV12-4 and TRBJ2-7; D call uncertain. This CDR3 spans 12 amino acids. V was clipped by 3 bases and J by 6 bases, with 9 bases between them. The chain's CDR3 is CASSFGPIEQYF. The CDR3 DNA reads TGTGCCAGCAGTTTCGGGCCCATCGAGCAGTACTTC.

This clonotype was seen repeatedly, ten times or more. The chain uses TRBV3-1 and TRBJ1-5; D possibly corresponds to TRBD1 (5 bases). CDR3 length: 14 residues. The V end was cut by 4 bases, the J end by 4 bases, with 11 bases between. The germline CDR1 and CDR2 sequences are LGHDT and YNNKEL (reference sequence). CDR3 sequence reads: CASSPTGRNQPQHF. The DNA of the CDR3 is TGTGCCAGCAGCCCTACAGGCCGAAATCAGCCCCAGCATTTT.

At least ten counts were recorded for this clonotype. The rearrangement links TRBV19 to TRBJ2-2, with D perhaps TRBD1 or TRBD2 (6 bases each). V lost 7 bases and J 14 bases, leaving 17 bases between the germline ends. Germline CDR1 and CDR2: LNHDA and SQIVND (reference sequence). CDR3 length equals 12 residues. The CDR3 bases are TGTGCCAGTACCCTCCGAGGGGGGAAACTGTTTTTT. It specifies CASTLRGGKLFF. Together with reference TRBV19 and TRBJ2-2, the CDR3 gives the full variable domain: DGGITQSPKYLFRKEGQNVTLSCEQNLNHDAMYWYRQDPGQGLRLIYYSQIVNDFQKGDIAEGYSVSREKKESFPLTVTSAQKNPTAFYLCASTLRGGKLFFGEGSRLTVL.

At least ten counts were recorded for this clonotype. The chain carries TRBV4-3 and TRBJ2-7; the D gene is possibly TRBD1 (6 bases). The CDR3 has 15 residues. Deletions cut 2 bases from V and 0 bases from J, with 11 bases between. Germline CDR1 is LGHNA and CDR2 is YSLEER. The CDR3 nucleotides are TGCGCCAGCAGCCAATTTGACAGGAGCTCCTACGAGCAGTACTTC. The encoded protein is CASSQFDRSSYEQYF.

This clonotype was seen many times. The chain combines TRBV18 with TRBJ1-1; D remains ambiguous. Germline CDR1 reads KGHSH; CDR2 reads LQKENI. The CDR3 covers 16 residues. V shed 3 bases and J shed 2 bases, with 16 bases lying between them. The CDR3 region has the DNA TGTGCCAGCTCACCCGCCGGGCGGGCTTCTAACACTGAAGCTTTCTTT. Translating it yields CASSPAGRASNTEAFF.

In its sample, this clonotype was seen many times. CDR3 amino acids: CASRIRGAGANVLTF. Written as DNA, the CDR3 is TGTGCCAGCAGAATCAGGGGGGCTGGGGCCAACGTCCTGACTTTC. The J gene is TRBJ2-6, the V gene TRBV5-5, with D possibly being TRBD1 (7 bases). Trimming stripped 5 bases from V and 2 bases from J, with 11 bases between. Germline V gives CDR1 SGHKS, CDR2 YYEKEE (reference sequence). CDR3 length: 15 residues.

This clonotype appeared many times. The chain couples TRBV7-2 to TRBJ1-5, with a weak D call TRBD1 (6 bases). Looked up from germline, CDR1 is SGHTA and CDR2 is FQGNSA. This CDR3 has 15 amino acids. Trimming took off 0 bases at V and 5 bases at J, with 11 bases between the two ends. The CDR3, as DNA: TGTGCCAGCAGCTTAGCGGGGGGCGTGCATCAGCCCCAGCATTTT. This gives the protein CASSLAGGVHQPQHF.

This clonotype appeared many times. The genes are TRBV6-5 and TRBJ2-7; possibly TRBD1 for D (6 bases). V shed 8 bases and J shed 2 bases, with 13 bases lying between them. The germline V gene has CDR1 MNHEY and CDR2 SVGAGI. This CDR3 comprises 13 residues. CDR3 in DNA: TGTGCCAGCCGGGGACGGACAGCCTACGAGCAGTACTTC. It yields the protein CASRGRTAYEQYF.

This clonotype showed up many times. The rearrangement uses TRBV19 and TRBJ2-3, with no clear D. Germline CDR1 is LNHDA and CDR2 is SQIVND (reference sequence). CDR3 size: 15 residues. The V gene lost 6 bases and the J gene lost 1 base, with 14 bases spanning the gap. As DNA, the CDR3 is TGTGCCAGTAGCCTGTGGGCAAGGGGCACAGATACGCAGTATTTT. This codes for CASSLWARGTDTQYF.

This clonotype was seen repeatedly, ten times or more. The V gene is TRBV20-1, the J gene TRBJ2-5, with 9 bases lining up with TRBD1. J gave up 5 bases and V 3 bases, and 19 bases lay outside the gene matches. Germline V lookup: CDR1 DFQATT, CDR2 SNEGSKA (reference sequence). CDR3 length equals 18 residues. CDR3 in amino acids: CSASLLITGGRSDETQYF. CDR3 sequence (DNA): TGCAGTGCTAGTCTTCTTATTACAGGGGGCAGGAGCGACGAGACCCAGTACTTC.

This clonotype was recorded at least ten times. V is TRBV18 and J is TRBJ2-3; D assignment may be TRBD1 or TRBD2 (5 bases each). The CDR3 has 14 residues. Trimming left V 6 bases short and J 4 bases short, with 14 bases between. The germline V gene has CDR1 KGHSH and CDR2 LQKENI. The CDR3 is CASSGTLLADTQYF. The CDR3 DNA sequence: TGTGCCAGCTCTGGGACCCTCTTGGCAGATACGCAGTATTTT.

The sample holds many counts of this clonotype. The chain joins TRBV12-3 or TRBV12-4 to TRBJ2-5, with unresolved D. V lost 5 bases, J lost 4 bases, and 8 bases lay in between. The CDR3 covers 12 residues. CDR3 amino acids: CASSGDGETQYF. CDR3 in DNA: TGTGCCAGCAGTGGAGATGGAGAGACCCAGTACTTC.

This clonotype was recorded at least ten times. The CDR3 spells CAINRLVDDEQFF. CDR3 in DNA: TGTGCCATCAATAGACTAGTCGACGATGAGCAGTTCTTC. The chain recombines TRBV10-3 with TRBJ2-1; maybe TRBD2 (6 bases). Trimming removed 7 bases from V and 8 bases from J, with 15 bases in between. Germline lookup yields CDR1 ENHRY and CDR2 SYGVKD. The CDR3 length is 13 residues.

At least ten counts were recorded for this clonotype. J is TRBJ2-7 and V is TRBV12-3 or TRBV12-4; a weak D match, TRBD1 (6 bases). V lost 5 bases to trimming and J lost 3 bases, with 8 bases between them. The CDR3 consists of 12 residues. CDR3 DNA sequence: TGTGCCAGCAGTCCCAGGGGCTACGAGCAGTACTTC. Protein sequence: CASSPRGYEQYF.

This clonotype was found many times. The chain links TRBV12-3 or TRBV12-4 to TRBJ2-7; TRBD1 matches 9 bases. V shed 6 bases and J 6 bases; nucleotides not matched to a gene: 6. This CDR3 spans 13 amino acids. CDR3 region: CASSLTGGGEQYV. The DNA for the CDR3 is TGTGCCAGCAGCCTCACAGGGGGCGGCGAGCAGTACGTC.

This clonotype has at least ten counts. V usage is TRBV6-1 and J usage is TRBJ2-7; the D call may be TRBD1 or TRBD2 (5 bases each). V lost 3 bases and J 3 bases, leaving 6 bases between the germline ends. Per germline, CDR1 MNHNS and CDR2 SASEGT. The CDR3 runs 12 residues. The CDR3 DNA reads TGTGCCAGCAGTGATGGGGGCTACGAGCAGTACTTC. Its translation is CASSDGGYEQYF.

As DNA, the CDR3 is TGTGCCAGCAGGAGAGCCGGGGGCGATGAGCCCCAGCATTTT. Translation: CASRRAGGDEPQHF. V usage is TRBV12-3 or TRBV12-4 and J usage is TRBJ1-5; a weak D match, TRBD1 (6 bases). The CDR3 runs 14 residues. Trimming removed 6 bases at V and 8 bases at J, with 17 bases between.

This clonotype came up many times. The rearrangement joins TRBV29-1 to TRBJ1-3, with TRBD1 identical over 8 bases. This CDR3 is built from 13 residues. J gave up 6 bases and V 7 bases, and 8 bases lay outside the gene matches. In germline, CDR1 is SQVTM, CDR2 ANQGSEA. CDR3 sequence reads: CSGTGQGSNTIYF. The CDR3 DNA sequence: TGCAGCGGGACAGGACAGGGCTCAAACACCATATATTTT.

There are many counts of this clonotype. The V call is TRBV10-1, the J call TRBJ2-5; D uncertain. The V end was cut by 5 bases, the J end by 7 bases, with 8 bases between. Per the germline V gene, CDR1 is WNHNN and CDR2 is SYGVQD (reference sequence). The CDR3 runs 11 residues. CDR3 region: CASSTNRTQYF. As DNA, the CDR3 is TGCGCCAGCAGTACCAACCGGACCCAGTACTTC.

This clonotype was found many times. The chain carries TRBV4-1 and TRBJ2-5, with D possibly matching TRBD2 (5 bases). CDR3 size: 14 residues. In germline, CDR1 is MGHRA, CDR2 YSYEKL. The V gene lost 1 base and the J gene lost 5 bases, with 11 bases spanning the gap. CDR3 bases: TGCGCCAGCAGCCAAGCTGTCAGAGGGGAGACCCAGTACTTC. Residues: CASSQAVRGETQYF.

This clonotype was picked up many times. The DNA of the CDR3 is TGTGCCAGCAGCCCCGGGCCGAGCTCCTACGAGCAGTACTTC. It is translated as CASSPGPSSYEQYF. This rearrangement joins TRBV9 to TRBJ2-7; no definite D call. There are 14 residues in the CDR3. The germline CDR1 and CDR2 sequences are SGDLS and YYNGEE. The germline V and J ends were trimmed by 4 bases and 0 bases, with 11 bases remaining between them.

This clonotype came up many times. The chain joins TRBV28 to TRBJ2-5; TRBD1 agrees at 7 bases. Germline V CDR1 and CDR2: MDHEN, SYDVKM. CDR3 length equals 16 residues. V dropped 1 base and J dropped 4; count of bases not matched to a gene: 9. CDR3 DNA: TGTGCCAGCAGTTTATACTGGACAGGCGCGGGAGAGACCCAGTACTTC. It specifies CASSLYWTGAGETQYF. The whole variable domain, filled in from reference TRBV28 and TRBJ2-5, reads DVKVTQSSRYLVKRTGEKVFLECVQDMDHENMFWYRQDPGLGLRLIYFSYDVKMKEKGDIPEGYSVSREKKERFSLILESASTNQTSMYLCASSLYWTGAGETQYFGPGTRLLVL.

The rearrangement joins TRBV10-2 to TRBJ1-1; D unresolved. The CDR3 totals 15 residues. The V gene lost 6 bases and the J gene lost 0 bases, with 14 bases spanning the gap. Germline V lookup: CDR1 WSHSY, CDR2 SAAADI. CDR3: CASRGKDSMNTEAFF. CDR3 in DNA: TGCGCCAGCAGGGGAAAGGATTCTATGAACACTGAAGCTTTCTTT.